This T cell receptor beta chain was documented in a study of blood T cell repertoires in COVID-19. Study-level background: The study drew acute and convalescent COVID-19 samples from the United States, Italy and Spain. PBMCs, B-cell-depleted T cells, or T cells were the source of the cDNA or gDNA that made up the material.

The CDR3 length is 16 residues. Germline CDR1 is SGHRS and CDR2 is YFSETQ. After removal of 3 bases from V and 10 bases from J, the junction contained 8 bases not matched to a gene. Per the original methods: Estimates of nucleated cell counts were drawn from the amplification of reference gene primers. The repertoire was sequenced with immunoSEQ multiplex PCR; TCRdb's copy has only in-frame clones and lacks some. V and J calls and clone size are those listed in that table; D and trimming were worked out from the DNA. Found here are 65,000 to 95,000 clones, around three quarters of them singletons; the top ten hold around 5%.

This receptor was obtained from a man between 45 and 60 years old with active or convalescent COVID-19. This chain joins TRBV5-1 and TRBJ2-1; 15 bases agree with TRBD2. Material for sequencing was peripheral blood. CDR3 coding DNA: TGCGCCAGCAGCTGGGGACTAGCGGGGGGATCGGGCGAGCAGTTCTTC. This encodes CASSWGLAGGSGEQFF.